The T cell receptor (beta chain) described here comes from a study of T cell responses to AZD1222 COVID-19 vaccine (dated by TCRdb to about 2021). About the investigation overall: TCR sequencing covered some 250 trial participants: about 210 given two doses of AZD1222 and 26 given two doses of MenACWY control vaccine. Trial participants were enrolled by age into subgroups of 18-55, 56-69 and 70-plus years, and around 150, 28 and 57 TCR-sequenced participants, respectively, were included in these subgroups. The investigation overall reported the following: Participants were mostly white British, with more females than males. The authors suggested clonal diversity may have been underestimated. CD4 TCRs associated with the vaccine covered the entire spike protein, and the dominant responses were in regions 160-218 and 743-854. Because no samples from the day 14 peak response were available, repertoires could be characterized only after the peak T cell response. Spike-specific TCR breadth and depth rose significantly after two AZD1222 doses compared with day 0 and with MenACWY recipients. In the small 56-69-year group, the increase in depth fell short of significance, most likely because of low power. Epitopes outside the regions mutated in the B.1.351 and B.1.1.7 variants were reportedly recognized by nearly half of the unique spike-specific TCRs. Only six AZD1222 recipients were SARS-CoV-2 seropositive at baseline, limiting conclusions about previously exposed vaccinees.

Worth noting for this clone: What antigen it recognizes has not been identified. Per-base qualities were not stored, and no clone one base away is much larger.

The CDR3 runs 14 residues from the cysteine to the phenylalanine. The sequence is cut down to CDR3 DNA, 42 bases in frame from base 1. CDR1 and CDR2 are read off the germline V gene (reference sequence) as LNHDA and SQIVND. Compared with germline, V lacks 6 bases and J lacks 1 base; bases without a gene match: 3. The CDR3 regions of human TCRbeta chains were subjected to immunosequencing. Per the authors' processing: Repertoire TCRs were matched against a reference library of SARS-CoV-2-specific TCRs generated with the MIRA antigen-specificity platform. Breadth was defined as the fraction of unique TCRs that were SARS-CoV-2-associated, and depth was defined as the fraction of total T cells that were SARS-CoV-2-associated. Using the MIRA data, every spike-specific TCR was mapped to the spike region that the TCR reacted to and assigned to either a CD4 or a CD8 class. Log10-transformed breadth and depth values were compared by one-way ANOVA with Sidak's multiple comparisons tests. TCRdb mirrors the immuneACCESS table, restricted to in-frame sequences. Some clones are absent from its copies; in checked studies, under half trace to an unresolved V gene, and the reason for the others is unknown. V, J and clone size are those of that table, while D and trimming were read from the DNA. In all, the sample holds tens of thousands of clones, and 80% to 90% of those were seen once. Of the sample, around 2.7% falls within the top ten clones.

The sample's time point label, decoded: about 28 days (+/-7) after the second vaccine dose. Because spike-specific TCR depth and breadth did not differ between the two schedules, AZD1222 recipients who got a second dose at roughly 4 weeks were pooled with those who got a second dose at roughly 12 weeks. The vaccinee samples were drawn from two UK trials, COV001 and COV002, one of which was a single-blind randomized controlled phase 2/3 trial testing AZD1222 (ChAdOx1 nCoV-19) in healthy adults. For TCRbeta chain sequencing, PBMC samples were collected from trial participants at day 0 and at day 28 after the second dose.

The origin of this receptor is an adult who received the AZD1222 COVID-19 vaccine. Sequencing was performed on peripheral blood, taken 28 days after the second AZD1222 dose. In this chain, TRBV19 is recombined with TRBJ2-7; the junction holds 10 bases that match TRBD2. The base sequence is TGTGCCAGTAGCCTAGCGGGGGATTCCTACGAGCAGTACTTC. Its product reads: CASSLAGDSYEQYF.